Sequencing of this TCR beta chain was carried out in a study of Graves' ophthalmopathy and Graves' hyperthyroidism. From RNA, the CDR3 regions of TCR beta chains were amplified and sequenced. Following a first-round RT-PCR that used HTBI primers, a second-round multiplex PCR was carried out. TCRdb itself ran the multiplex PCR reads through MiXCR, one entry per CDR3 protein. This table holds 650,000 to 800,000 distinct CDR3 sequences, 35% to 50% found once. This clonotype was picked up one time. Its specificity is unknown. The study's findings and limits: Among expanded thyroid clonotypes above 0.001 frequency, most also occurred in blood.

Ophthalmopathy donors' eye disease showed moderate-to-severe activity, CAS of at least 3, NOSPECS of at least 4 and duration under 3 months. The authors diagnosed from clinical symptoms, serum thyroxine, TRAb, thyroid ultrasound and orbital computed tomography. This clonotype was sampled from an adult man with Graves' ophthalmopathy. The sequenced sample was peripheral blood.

CDR3 nucleotide sequence: TGCAGTGCTAGCCGACAGGGGGCTAGCGGGAAAGAGACCCAGTACTTC. Encoded protein: CSASRQGASGKETQYF. This chain uses TRBV20-1 with TRBJ2-5; maybe TRBD1 (10 bases). The CDR3 is made up of 16 amino acids. Germline V CDR1 and CDR2: DFQATT, SNEGSKA (reference sequence). V was pared by 3 bases and J by 3 bases, with 20 bases between.